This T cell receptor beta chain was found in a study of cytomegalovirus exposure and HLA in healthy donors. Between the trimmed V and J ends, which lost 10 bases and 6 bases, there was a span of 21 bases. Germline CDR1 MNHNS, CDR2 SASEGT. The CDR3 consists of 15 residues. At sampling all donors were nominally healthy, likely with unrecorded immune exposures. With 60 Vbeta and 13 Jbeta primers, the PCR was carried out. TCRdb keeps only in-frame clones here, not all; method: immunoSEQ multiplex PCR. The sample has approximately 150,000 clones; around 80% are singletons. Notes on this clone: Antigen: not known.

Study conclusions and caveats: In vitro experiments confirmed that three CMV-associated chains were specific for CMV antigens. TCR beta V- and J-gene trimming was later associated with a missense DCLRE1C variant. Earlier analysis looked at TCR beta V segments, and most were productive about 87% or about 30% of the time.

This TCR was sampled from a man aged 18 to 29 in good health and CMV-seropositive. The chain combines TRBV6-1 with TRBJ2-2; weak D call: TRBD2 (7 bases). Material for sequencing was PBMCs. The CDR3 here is CATNPGGGVAGELFF. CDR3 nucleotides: TGTGCCACCAACCCGGGGGGCGGGGTTGCCGGGGAGCTGTTTTTT.